This TCR beta chain was recorded in a study of T cells in Graves' hyperthyroidism and ophthalmopathy. Researchers amplified the TCR beta CDR3 regions from RNA transcripts. An initial round of RT-PCR targeting the TCR CDR3 relied on the HTBI primer set. TCRdb reanalysed the multiplex PCR reads using MiXCR and keeps one entry per CDR3 protein. The profile covers approximately 700,000 distinct CDR3 sequences, with about 45% appearing a single time and less than 9.5% taken by the ten largest. This clonotype was recorded a few times. The sample taken for sequencing was peripheral blood or thyroid tissue (not recorded which). This TCR was recovered from an adult man with Graves' disease, either hyperthyroidism or ophthalmopathy (not recorded which).

The CDR3 DNA is TGTGCCAGCAGTTCAGGGATCCTCAATCAGCCCCAGCATTTT. The encoded protein is CASSSGILNQPQHF. V usage is TRBV12-3 or TRBV12-4 and J usage is TRBJ1-5; TRBD1 is a possible D gene (5 bases). The CDR3 loop spans 14 amino acids. V shed 4 bases and J shed 3 bases, with 10 bases lying between them.